This T cell receptor (beta chain) was profiled in a study of shared clonotypes between healthy human individuals (dated by TCRdb to the early 2020s). In terms of the full investigation: Three men and two women, aged 18 to 49 years, made up the cohort. Per donor, three plates each were used for CD4 naive and CD4 memory, two for CD8 naive, and one for CD8 memory. To estimate repertoire size and how much clonotypes are shared between individuals, the study performed deep sequencing of blood TCR repertoires from a few healthy adults. Libraries were prepared and TCR repertoires were sequenced by different laboratories using diverse techniques, in order to increase sequencing depth and limit assay-specific biases. Between about 0.94 and 8.9 billion PBMCs per donor were obtained by leukapheresis.

Donors were healthy HIV-negative adults with no recently reported acute infections or vaccinations. Only Caucasian adults living in Nashville, Tennessee, USA were represented among the donors. CD4+ T cells were enriched by magnetic negative selection, after which naive cells were positively selected on CD45RA and the negative fraction was taken as the memory subset. Blood was obtained by leukapheresis, after which PBMCs were separated by Ficoll-Histopaque density gradient centrifugation and cryopreserved in liquid nitrogen vapor phase. Analytical flow cytometry was used to check the purity and quantity of each magnetically sorted T cell population. Genomic DNA was isolated from each sorted fraction and quantified by UV absorbance on a Nanodrop 2000c. Concerning this clone itself: The antigen it binds to is not known. Base-call qualities are not available, and no considerably larger clone is one nucleotide away.

Using the deep immunoSEQ assay, multiplex PCR amplified TCR CDR3 regions from genomic DNA. For each cell subset, the extracted genomic DNA was distributed evenly across all wells of several immunoSEQ 96-well plates, and each plate served as one replicate. For sorted subsets, about 200 ng genomic DNA, equal to tens of thousands of T cell genomes, was loaded into each replicate PCR. The purified libraries were quantified using a Qubit 3.0 fluorometer, sized with a Bioanalyzer 2100, and then quantified again using the KAPA Library Quantification kit. Each immunoSEQ 96-well plate was sequenced on its own single-read 150-cycle Illumina NextSeq 550 flow cell. For the original study's pipeline: Because the immunoSEQ output included only junctional sequences and no quality scores, the filtering could not be the same as the filtering used for full-length reads. To assign V/J genes and CDR3, sequences were annotated against IMGT germline references using PyIR, a Python wrapper for IgBLAST v1.9. Reads were removed for weak V/J assignments (E-value above 1e-6), missing CDR3, stop codons, out-of-frame junctions, or ambiguous translated residues. A V3J clonotype was defined by an identical inferred V gene, J gene, and CDR3 amino acid sequence. Percentage overlap between repertoires was calculated by dividing the number of shared unique clonotypes by the size of the smaller repertoire. Three approaches were used to assess repertoire richness: RTK rarefaction, the Chao1 estimator, and Recon v2.1 estimates of unobserved clonotypes. Generation probabilities for all TCRbeta clonotypes obtained by the gDNA method from a handful of donors were computed using OLGA. TCRdb took this table from immuneACCESS and kept in-frame rearrangements with V and J called. Such tables lack part of the clones; where checked against another copy, unresolved V genes explain under half of the gap, and the rest is unexplained. V and J calls and clone size follow that table, whereas D and trimming were derived from the DNA. This sample gives 2 million to 2.5 million clones in total; 90% to 97% of them show up just once. Roughly 0.13% of the sample lies in the top ten.

Ends trimmed: V by 6 bases, J by 7 bases; bases unmatched to a gene: 10. CDR1 KGHSH and CDR2 LQKENI were looked up in the germline V gene. Its CDR3 holds 15 amino acids, cysteine through phenylalanine. Only the CDR3 DNA is retained, 45 bases long and in frame from the first base. What the work shows at the level of the full study, not this receptor alone: Only blood was sampled, and tissue TCR repertoires likely differ from those in blood. Pairwise subsampling led to the expectation that sequencing depth would affect the degree of clonotype sharing among donors. Because the study included a small number of donors, the genetic and exposure-history diversity represented was limited. Higher generation probabilities were observed for clonotypes shared by all four sorted-subset donors than for non-shared clonotypes. Sharing across several donors was observed for 4.5% to 6.5% of naive CD4, over 3% of naive CD8, around 2.5% of memory CD4, and roughly 0.4% of memory CD8 clonotypes. Larger estimated clonotype richness was generally found for naive subsets than for memory subsets. Incomplete sequencing was indicated by rarefaction of sorted-subset datasets, despite the large sequencing depth.

The sequenced material came from naive CD4+ T cells sorted from blood. In the paper's terms, the cell subset or site label means: CD45RA+ positively selected. This receptor was identified in a man aged 18 to 35 in good health. The chain is assembled from TRBV18 and TRBJ1-4; TRBD1 aligns with 8 central bases. The DNA is as follows: TGTGCCAGCTCGCTCGGACAGGGCGATTTTGAAAAACTGTTTTTT. It is translated as CASSLGQGDFEKLFF.